What follows is one T cell receptor (beta chain) and its context. What it binds is not known. The sample originates from a study of T cell responses to AZD1222 COVID-19 vaccine. General observations from the study: Spike-specific TCR repertoires showed rising breadth and depth after two AZD1222 doses.

Germline CDR1 KGHSH, CDR2 LQKENI. The V gene end was trimmed by 1 base and the J gene end by 5 bases; junction bases not matched to a gene: 1. There are 14 residues in the CDR3. TCRdb keeps only in-frame clones here, not all; method: immunoSEQ multiplex PCR. Of fewer than 100,000 clones listed, more than 80% are singletons. This sample comprised peripheral blood, obtained on day 0 of AZD1222 vaccination. The genes are TRBV18 and TRBJ1-1; 10 nucleotides agree with TRBD1. The clonotype was recovered from an adult in good health. This CDR3 is CASSPQDRGTEAFF. The CDR3, as DNA: TGTGCCAGCTCACCACAGGACAGGGGGACTGAAGCTTTCTTT.